This TCR beta chain was captured in a study of identical twins. TCRdb re-called the 5' RACE reads through MiXCR, storing one row per CDR3 protein. The data show 450,000 to 650,000 distinct CDR3 sequences, more than 9% seen once. This CDR3 is built from 18 residues. V trimming: 2 bases; J trimming: 4 bases; junction bases outside the gene matches: 14. Germline CDR1 reads PRHDT; CDR2 reads FYEKMQ (reference sequence). These data also featured in a second study, about yellow fever vaccine responses in identical twins.

This TCR derives from a woman aged 18-35 years in good health. Specimen: PBMCs. The rearrangement joins TRBV13 to TRBJ2-7; 10 bases are shared with TRBD1. Here the CDR3 DNA reads TGTGCCAGCAGCTTATACTACGACAGGGGGCGTCTAAGTTACGAGCAGTACTTC. This sequence encodes CASSLYYDRGRLSYEQYF. Full variable domain (remainder filled in from reference TRBV13 and TRBJ2-7): AAGVIQSPRHLIKEKRETATLKCYPIPRHDTVYWYQQGPGQDPQFLISFYEKMQSDKGSIPDRFSAQQFSDYHSELNMSSLELGDSALYFCASSLYYDRGRLSYEQYFGPGTRLTVT.